The source of this T cell receptor (beta chain) is a study of cytomegalovirus exposure and HLA in healthy donors. General observations from the study: The study labeled 150 or so TCR beta chains cytomegalovirus-associated.

In regard to this clone: Antigen: not known.

V was clipped by 1 base and J by 1 base, with 19 bases between them. This CDR3 contains 17 residues. In germline, CDR1 is GTSNPN, CDR2 SVGIG (reference sequence). The PCR employed 60 Vbeta primers together with 13 Jbeta primers. Here immunoSEQ multiplex PCR was the method, and the copy in TCRdb shows in-frame clones only, minus some. The sample records approximately 220,000 clones, approximately 80% being singletons. The chain couples TRBV30 to TRBJ1-2; D might be TRBD1 (5 bases). The sequence was obtained from a boy aged 2 to 10 in good health and CMV-seronegative. Source material: PBMCs. CDR3 bases: TGTGCCTGGAGTGACCCCCAGGGCCGTATCCTTAACTATGGCTACACCTTC. Translated, it gives CAWSDPQGRILNYGYTF. Variable domain in full (rest from reference TRBV30 and TRBJ1-2): SQTIHQWPATLVQPVGSPLSLECTVEGTSNPNLYWYRQAAGRGLQLLFYSVGIGQISSEVPQNLSASRPQDRQFILSSKKLLLSDSGFYLCAWSDPQGRILNYGYTFGSGTRLTVV.